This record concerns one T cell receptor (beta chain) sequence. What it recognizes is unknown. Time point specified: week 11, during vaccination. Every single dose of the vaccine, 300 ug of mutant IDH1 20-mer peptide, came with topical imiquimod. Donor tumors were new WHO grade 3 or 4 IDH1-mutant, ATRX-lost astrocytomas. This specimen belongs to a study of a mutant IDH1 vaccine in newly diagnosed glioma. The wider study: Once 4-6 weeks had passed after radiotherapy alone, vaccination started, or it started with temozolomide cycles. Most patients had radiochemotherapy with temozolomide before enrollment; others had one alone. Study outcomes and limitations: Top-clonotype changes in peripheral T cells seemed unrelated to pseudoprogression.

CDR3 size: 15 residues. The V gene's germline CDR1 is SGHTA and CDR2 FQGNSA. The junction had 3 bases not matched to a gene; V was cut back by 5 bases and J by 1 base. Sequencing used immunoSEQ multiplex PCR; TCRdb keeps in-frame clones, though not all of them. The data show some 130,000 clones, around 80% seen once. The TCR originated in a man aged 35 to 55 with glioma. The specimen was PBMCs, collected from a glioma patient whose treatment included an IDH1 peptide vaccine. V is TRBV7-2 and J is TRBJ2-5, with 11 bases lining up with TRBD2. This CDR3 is CASSPGLAGQETQYF. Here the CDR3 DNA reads TGTGCCAGCAGCCCCGGACTAGCGGGCCAAGAGACCCAGTACTTC.